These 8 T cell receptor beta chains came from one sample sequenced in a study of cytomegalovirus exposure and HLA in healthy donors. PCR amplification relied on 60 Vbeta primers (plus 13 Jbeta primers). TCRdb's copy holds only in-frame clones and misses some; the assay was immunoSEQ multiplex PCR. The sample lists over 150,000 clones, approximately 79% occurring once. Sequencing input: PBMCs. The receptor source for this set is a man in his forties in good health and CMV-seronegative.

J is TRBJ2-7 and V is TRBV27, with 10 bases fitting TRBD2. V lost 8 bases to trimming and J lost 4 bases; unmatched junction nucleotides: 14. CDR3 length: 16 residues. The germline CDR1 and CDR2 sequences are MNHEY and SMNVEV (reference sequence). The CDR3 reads CASSPLSSGRVYEQYF. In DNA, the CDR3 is TGTGCCAGCTCACCCTTGTCTAGCGGGAGAGTATACGAGCAGTACTTC.

The DNA of the CDR3 is TGTGCCAGCAGCCAAGTTAGCGGCGCTATCTCCTACGAGCAGTACTTC. Encoded protein: CASSQVSGAISYEQYF. This sequence joins TRBV14 and TRBJ2-7; possibly TRBD2 for D (6 bases). CDR3 length equals 16 residues. Germline V lookup: CDR1 SGHDN, CDR2 FVKESK. V lost 1 base and J 0 bases, leaving 13 bases between the germline ends.

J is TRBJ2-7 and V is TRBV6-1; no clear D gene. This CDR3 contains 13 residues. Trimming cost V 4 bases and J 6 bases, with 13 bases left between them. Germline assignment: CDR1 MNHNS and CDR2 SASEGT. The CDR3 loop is CASSARSQREQYF. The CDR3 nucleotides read TGTGCCAGCAGTGCTCGAAGTCAGCGCGAGCAGTACTTC.

CDR3 sequence: CARDRESSGNTIYF. CDR3 nucleotide sequence: TGCGCCAGGGACAGGGAAAGCTCTGGAAACACCATATATTTT. The chain is built from TRBV5-1 and TRBJ1-3; 8 bases are a match to TRBD1. V lost 8 bases and J lost 0; bases outside the gene matches: 4. The V gene's germline CDR1 is SGHRS and CDR2 YFSETQ. The CDR3 is 14 residues long.

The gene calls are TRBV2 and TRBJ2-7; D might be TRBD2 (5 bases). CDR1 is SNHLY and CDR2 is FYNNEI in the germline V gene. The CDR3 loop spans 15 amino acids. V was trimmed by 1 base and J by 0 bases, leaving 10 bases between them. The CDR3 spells CASSEESGPSYEQYF. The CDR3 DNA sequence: TGTGCCAGCAGTGAAGAGAGCGGACCCTCCTACGAGCAGTACTTC.

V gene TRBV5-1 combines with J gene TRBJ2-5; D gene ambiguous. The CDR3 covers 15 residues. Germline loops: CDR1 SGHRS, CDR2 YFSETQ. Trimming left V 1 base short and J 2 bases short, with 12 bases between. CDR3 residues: CASSLQWAKQETQYF. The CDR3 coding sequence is TGCGCCAGCAGCTTGCAGTGGGCTAAACAAGAGACCCAGTACTTC.

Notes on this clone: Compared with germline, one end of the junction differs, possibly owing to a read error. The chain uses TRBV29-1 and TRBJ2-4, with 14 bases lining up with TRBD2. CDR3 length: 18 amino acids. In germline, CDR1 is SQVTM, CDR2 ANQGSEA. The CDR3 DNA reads TGCAGCGCCACCCAAAGGGGGACTAGCGGGAGCGGTAAAAACAGTCAGTACTTC. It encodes CSATQRGTSGSGKNSQYF.

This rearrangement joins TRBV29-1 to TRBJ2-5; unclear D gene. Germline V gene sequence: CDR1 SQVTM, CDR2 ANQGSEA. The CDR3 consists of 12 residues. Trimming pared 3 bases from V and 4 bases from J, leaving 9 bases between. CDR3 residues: CSVDPSGETQYF. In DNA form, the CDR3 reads TGCAGCGTTGACCCGTCGGGAGAGACCCAGTACTTC.